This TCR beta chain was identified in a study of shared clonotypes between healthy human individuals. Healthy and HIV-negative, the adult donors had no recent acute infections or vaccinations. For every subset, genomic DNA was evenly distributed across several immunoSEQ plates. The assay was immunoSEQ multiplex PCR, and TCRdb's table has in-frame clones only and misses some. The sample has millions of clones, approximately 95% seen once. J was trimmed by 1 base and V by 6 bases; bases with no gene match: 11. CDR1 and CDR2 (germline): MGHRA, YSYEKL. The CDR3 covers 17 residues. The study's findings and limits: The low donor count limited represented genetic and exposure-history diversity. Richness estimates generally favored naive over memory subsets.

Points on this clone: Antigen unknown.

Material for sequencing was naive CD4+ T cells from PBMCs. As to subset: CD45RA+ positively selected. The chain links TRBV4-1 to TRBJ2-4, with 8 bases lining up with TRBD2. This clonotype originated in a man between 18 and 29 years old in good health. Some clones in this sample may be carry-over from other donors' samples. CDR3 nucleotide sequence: TGCGCCAGCAGTCAGCCCCGGGAGGGTGGGGCCAAAAACATTCAGTACTTC. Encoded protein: CASSQPREGGAKNIQYF.